Presented here are 15 T cell receptor beta chains from one specimen sequenced in a study of cytomegalovirus exposure and HLA in healthy donors (dated by TCRdb to the late 2010s). Library generation was performed with the immunoSEQ multiplex PCR assay. A mixture of 60 forward primers for TCR Vbeta segments and 13 reverse primers for TCR Jbeta segments was used in the multiplex PCR. This immuneACCESS table, as held by TCRdb, lists in-frame sequences with V and J called but not all clones. Of the missing ones, under half trace to an unresolved V gene in checked studies; the others have no known cause. Present in this sample are some 98,000 clones, more than 65% of which were seen just once. 10% to 13% of the sample rests with the top ten. The sequenced sample was PBMCs. These receptors were taken from a human donor in good health.

The chain has TRBV29-1 and TRBJ2-5, with TRBD2 matching 11 bases. This CDR3 contains 15 residues. Looked up from germline, CDR1 is SQVTM and CDR2 is ANQGSEA. The junction had 5 bases not matched to a gene; V was cut back by 4 bases and J by 1 base. CDR3 DNA: TGCAGCGTTGGTTTGGGACTAGCGGTCCAAGAGACCCAGTACTTC. It is translated as CSVGLGLAVQETQYF. The variable domain in full, with the rest retrieved from reference TRBV29-1 and TRBJ2-5, is SAVISQKPSRDICQRGTSLTIQCQVDSQVTMMFWYRQQPGQSLTLIATANQGSEATYESGFVIDKFPISRPNLTFSTLTVSNMSPEDSSIYLCSVGLGLAVQETQYFGPGTRLLVL.

The gene calls are TRBV5-1 and TRBJ1-2; no clear D. Germline CDR1 SGHRS, CDR2 YFSETQ. Deletions cut 0 bases from V and 3 bases from J, with 6 bases between. This CDR3 spans 13 amino acids. The chain's CDR3 is CASSLEQDYGYTF. CDR3 in DNA: TGCGCCAGCAGCTTGGAGCAGGACTATGGCTACACCTTC.

The chain recombines TRBV25-1 with TRBJ2-7; the D gene is possibly TRBD2 (7 bases). The CDR3 length is 11 residues. The V end was cut by 8 bases, the J end by 7 bases, with 12 bases between. From germline, CDR1 is MGHDK and CDR2 SYGVNS. The CDR3 DNA reads as TGTGCCAGCTCGGGGGGCAGTGAGCAGTACTTC. This gives the protein CASSGGSEQYF.

The gene calls are TRBV19 and TRBJ2-6, with 9 positions matching TRBD1. V was pared by 6 bases and J by 3 bases, with 0 bases of the junction left unmatched. Per germline, CDR1 LNHDA and CDR2 SQIVND (reference sequence). CDR3 size: 14 residues. CDR3 coding DNA: TGTGCCAGTAGGGACAGGGGTGGGGCCAACGTCCTGACTTTC. Amino acids: CASRDRGGANVLTF. Based on the CDR3 plus reference TRBV19 and TRBJ2-6, the full variable domain is DGGITQSPKYLFRKEGQNVTLSCEQNLNHDAMYWYRQDPGQGLRLIYYSQIVNDFQKGDIAEGYSVSREKKESFPLTVTSAQKNPTAFYLCASRDRGGANVLTFGAGSRLTVL.

The chain is built from TRBV29-1 and TRBJ1-2; perhaps TRBD1 as D (6 bases). This CDR3 contains 10 residues. CDR1 SQVTM and CDR2 ANQGSEA come from the germline V gene. The V and J ends lost 6 bases and 8 bases respectively, with 10 bases between them. The DNA of the CDR3 is TGCAGCGTCCTCAGGGGAGGCTACACCTTC. This codes for CSVLRGGYTF.

The chain couples TRBV7-8 to TRBJ2-5; 9 nucleotides line up with TRBD2. The J call may be faulty, since TRBJ2-7 better matches the DNA end. Germline CDR1 and CDR2: SGHVS and FQNEAQ. This CDR3 region has 18 residues. In nucleotides, the CDR3 is TGTGCCAGCAGCTTAGCCCGTTTTGGGCGGGAGGGCCTCTACGAGCAGTACTTC. Protein: CASSLARFGREGLYEQYF.

This rearrangement joins TRBV18 to TRBJ1-2; a possible D gene is TRBD1 (5 bases). This CDR3 comprises 14 residues. V lost 3 bases, J lost 4 bases, and 12 bases lay in between. Germline assignment: CDR1 KGHSH and CDR2 LQKENI. DNA for the CDR3: TGTGCCAGCTCACCGGGAGGGGCGACCTATGGCTACACCTTC. Protein: CASSPGGATYGYTF.

This sequence joins TRBV7-2 and TRBJ2-6; 12 nucleotides agree with TRBD2. CDR1 and CDR2 (germline): SGHTA, FQGNSA. V shed 3 bases, J shed 1 base, and the junction held 7 bases outside the gene matches. The CDR3 is made up of 19 amino acids. The CDR3 sequence: CASSFRLAGAQSGANVLTF. CDR3 nucleotide sequence: TGTGCCAGCAGCTTCCGACTAGCGGGAGCTCAGTCTGGGGCCAACGTCCTGACTTTC.

This clone was found a few times. This rearrangement joins TRBV6-5 to TRBJ2-7; D may be TRBD1 (5 bases). Looked up from germline, CDR1 is MNHEY and CDR2 is SVGAGI. The CDR3 loop spans 13 amino acids. Trimming pared 6 bases from V and 0 bases from J, leaving 9 bases between. The CDR3 DNA is TGTGCCAGCAGAGCAGGGATCTCCTACGAGCAGTACTTC. Protein: CASRAGISYEQYF.

The chain employs TRBV5-4 and TRBJ1-1; a weak D match, TRBD1 (6 bases). Germline lookup yields CDR1 SGHNT and CDR2 YYREEE (reference sequence). V was clipped by 0 bases and J by 2 bases, with 11 bases between them. The length of the CDR3 is 15 residues. CDR3 coding DNA: TGTGCCAGCAGCTTGGTCGGACAGCAAAACACTGAAGCTTTCTTT. Its translation: CASSLVGQQNTEAFF.

This clone was observed once. CDR3 region: CASSRRSGGNTGELFF. CDR3 coding DNA: TGTGCCAGTAGTCGGCGGAGCGGGGGTAACACCGGGGAGCTGTTTTTT. The J gene is TRBJ2-2, the V gene TRBV19; 8 bases are shared with TRBD2. V lost 5 bases to trimming and J lost 2 bases; unmatched junction nucleotides: 7. Per the germline V gene, CDR1 is LNHDA and CDR2 is SQIVND (reference sequence). The CDR3 has 16 residues.

The rearrangement joins TRBV4-3 to TRBJ2-7; D ambiguous. CDR1 is LGHNA, CDR2 YSLEER, per germline. Trimming cost V 1 base and J 6 bases, with 10 bases left between them. This CDR3 has 13 residues. The CDR3 region has the DNA TGCGCCAGCAGCCAAGTGGTGGGCAGCGAGCAGTACTTC. Protein: CASSQVVGSEQYF.

The chain uses TRBV28 and TRBJ1-4, with TRBD1 as a possible D gene (6 bases). Germline loops: CDR1 MDHEN, CDR2 SYDVKM. The CDR3 has 14 amino acids. Trimming pared 6 bases from V and 7 bases from J, leaving 15 bases between. The CDR3 DNA sequence: TGTGCCAGCAGGCGGACAGTTATGGGTGAAAAACTGTTTTTT. It specifies CASRRTVMGEKLFF. The full variable domain, its missing parts supplied by reference TRBV28 and TRBJ1-4, is DVKVTQSSRYLVKRTGEKVFLECVQDMDHENMFWYRQDPGLGLRLIYFSYDVKMKEKGDIPEGYSVSREKKERFSLILESASTNQTSMYLCASRRTVMGEKLFFGSGTQLSVL.

This chain uses TRBV6-5 with TRBJ2-7; D gene ambiguous. This CDR3 is 14 amino acids long. V gave up 2 bases and J gave up 0 bases, with 8 bases separating them. Germline V lookup: CDR1 MNHEY, CDR2 SVGAGI. The CDR3 here is CASSYQESSYEQYF. For the CDR3, the DNA is TGTGCCAGCAGTTACCAGGAAAGCTCCTACGAGCAGTACTTC.

The chain has TRBV6-5 and TRBJ2-3, with D possibly matching TRBD2 (7 bases). Per germline, CDR1 MNHEY and CDR2 SVGAGI. V was pared by 2 bases and J by 4 bases, with 13 bases between. The CDR3 contains 15 residues. Here the CDR3 DNA reads TGTGCCAGCAGTTACGGGCGAGGGGGGGCAGATACGCAGTATTTT. Protein product: CASSYGRGGADTQYF.